These 6 T cell receptor beta chains were all obtained from the same sample, sequenced in a study of cytomegalovirus exposure and HLA in healthy donors. Method: immunoSEQ multiplex PCR; TCRdb's copy keeps in-frame clones and lacks some. Altogether over 200,000 clones are present, about 92% being singletons, with the ten largest covering just over 3%. Sequenced input: PBMCs. The receptors shown here come from a woman aged 30 to 39 in good health and CMV-seronegative.

The chain couples TRBV10-2 to TRBJ2-1, with TRBD1 identical over 11 bases. V was pared by 1 base and J by 3 bases, with 2 bases of the junction left unmatched. CDR1 is WSHSY and CDR2 is SAAADI in the germline V gene. CDR3 length equals 16 residues. CDR3 residues: CASSEWGQGGYNEQFF. The CDR3 DNA reads as TGCGCCAGCAGTGAGTGGGGACAGGGGGGCTACAATGAGCAGTTCTTC.

This chain's CDR3 is CASSENWEKLFF. The CDR3 region has the DNA TGTGCCAGCAGTGAAAACTGGGAAAAACTGTTTTTT. This chain links TRBV25-1 with TRBJ1-4; no firm D call. From germline, CDR1 is MGHDK and CDR2 SYGVNS. The V end lost 2 bases, the J end lost 8 bases, and 6 bases lay between the germline ends. This CDR3 comprises 12 residues.

The table lists this clone with a few counts. The chain couples TRBV2 to TRBJ2-7; 8 bases fit TRBD1. The germline CDR1 and CDR2 sequences are SNHLY and FYNNEI. The CDR3 extends over 14 amino acids. J gave up 2 bases and V 6 bases, and 6 bases lay outside the gene matches. The CDR3 protein is CASRWDRPTYEQYF. In nucleotides, the CDR3 is TGTGCCAGCAGGTGGGACAGGCCGACCTACGAGCAGTACTTC.

The CDR3 DNA is TGTGCCAGCAGCTCGAAAACGGGCCAGGGGCCTCGGGAGACCCAGTACTTC. Its protein is CASSSKTGQGPRETQYF. The chain combines TRBV9 with TRBJ2-5; perhaps TRBD1 as D (6 bases). V was shortened by 4 bases and J by 5 bases, with 24 bases between the two germline ends. This CDR3 has 17 residues. CDR1 and CDR2 (germline): SGDLS, YYNGEE.

The chain joins TRBV4-2 to TRBJ2-5; 9 bases map to TRBD2. The CDR3 length is 16 residues. The germline gives CDR1 LGHNA, CDR2 YNFKEQ. Germline trimming cut 0 bases from V and 5 bases from J; bases unmatched to any gene: 7. CDR3 residues: CASSQDRAGGLETQYF. Here the CDR3 DNA reads TGTGCCAGCAGCCAAGACCGAGCGGGAGGACTGGAGACCCAGTACTTC.

About this clone: The identical CDR3 is also encoded by other nucleotide sequences in the sample. The chain has TRBV5-1 and TRBJ2-7; 10 positions match TRBD2. This CDR3 spans 14 amino acids. Germline values: CDR1 SGHRS, CDR2 YFSETQ. V lost 4 bases, J lost 3 bases, and 4 bases stayed unmatched. The CDR3 loop is CASSLLAGSYEQYF. CDR3 bases: TGCGCCAGCAGCCTACTAGCGGGGAGCTACGAGCAGTACTTC.